This TCR beta chain was identified in a study of cytomegalovirus exposure and HLA in healthy donors. For this clone: As yet, its antigen is unknown. The sample contains more than one DNA sequence encoding this CDR3.

Study-wide results and caveats: Previously analyzed data showed that most TCR beta V segments were productive at a frequency of about 87% or about 30%.

PCR used 60 Vbeta primers and 13 Jbeta primers. Profiled with immunoSEQ multiplex PCR; TCRdb holds only in-frame clones, not every one. The sample consists of 87,000 or so clones, less than 8% of them appearing once. Material for sequencing was PBMCs. The TCR was taken from a man in his fifties in good health and CMV-seronegative.

CDR3 loop: CASSPPSGGREQYF. The CDR3 region has the DNA TGTGCCAGCTCACCACCGAGCGGGGGAAGGGAGCAGTACTTC. The chain employs TRBV18 and TRBJ2-7; 8 bases align to TRBD2. Germline V gene data show CDR1 as KGHSH and CDR2 as LQKENI. This CDR3 region has 14 residues. The J segment lost 7 bases and the V segment lost 0 bases, leaving 5 bases of the junction unmatched. The variable domain in full, with the rest retrieved from reference TRBV18 and TRBJ2-7, is NAGVMQNPRHLVRRRGQEARLRCSPMKGHSHVYWYRQLPEEGLKFMVYLQKENIIDESGMPKERFSAEFPKEGPSILRIQQVVRGDSAAYFCASSPPSGGREQYFGPGTRLTVT.